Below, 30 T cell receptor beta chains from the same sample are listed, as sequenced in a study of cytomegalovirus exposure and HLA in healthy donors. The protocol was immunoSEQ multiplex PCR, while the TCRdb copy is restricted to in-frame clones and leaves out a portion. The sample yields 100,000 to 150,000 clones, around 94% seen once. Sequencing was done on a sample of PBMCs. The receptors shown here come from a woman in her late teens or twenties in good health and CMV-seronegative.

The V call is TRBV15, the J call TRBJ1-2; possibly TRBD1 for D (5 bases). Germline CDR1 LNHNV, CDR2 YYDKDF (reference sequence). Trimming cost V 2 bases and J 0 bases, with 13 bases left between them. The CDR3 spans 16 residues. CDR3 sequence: CATSRRDSTSNYGYTF. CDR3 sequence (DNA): TGTGCCACCAGCAGAAGAGACAGTACCTCTAACTATGGCTACACCTTC.

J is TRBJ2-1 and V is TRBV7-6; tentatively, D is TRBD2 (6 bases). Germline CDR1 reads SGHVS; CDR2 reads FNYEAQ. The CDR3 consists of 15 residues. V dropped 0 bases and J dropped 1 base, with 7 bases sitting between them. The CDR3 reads CASSLAGTSYNEQFF. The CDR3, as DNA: TGTGCCAGCAGCTTAGCCGGGACTTCCTACAATGAGCAGTTCTTC.

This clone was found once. The CDR3 reads CASTDRTEFGEQYF. In DNA form, the CDR3 reads TGTGCCAGCACAGATAGGACAGAGTTTGGAGAGCAGTACTTC. The rearrangement uses TRBV2 and TRBJ2-7; D is perhaps TRBD1 (6 bases). With 7 bases removed from V and 7 bases from J, the gap between germline ends came to 20 bases. Per the germline V gene, CDR1 is SNHLY and CDR2 is FYNNEI. This CDR3 has 14 amino acids.

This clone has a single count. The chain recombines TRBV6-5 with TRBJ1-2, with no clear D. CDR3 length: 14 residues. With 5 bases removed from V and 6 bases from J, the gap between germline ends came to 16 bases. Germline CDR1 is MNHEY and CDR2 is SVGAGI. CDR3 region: CASSPRGSLDGYTF. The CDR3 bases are TGTGCCAGCAGTCCCCGCGGGAGCCTAGATGGCTACACCTTC.

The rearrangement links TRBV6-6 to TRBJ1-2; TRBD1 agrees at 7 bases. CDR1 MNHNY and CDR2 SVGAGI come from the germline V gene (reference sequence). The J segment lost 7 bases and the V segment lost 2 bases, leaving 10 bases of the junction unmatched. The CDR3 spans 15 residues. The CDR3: CASSYLYRQGGGYTF. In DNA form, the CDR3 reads TGTGCCAGCAGTTACCTCTACCGACAGGGCGGTGGCTACACCTTC.

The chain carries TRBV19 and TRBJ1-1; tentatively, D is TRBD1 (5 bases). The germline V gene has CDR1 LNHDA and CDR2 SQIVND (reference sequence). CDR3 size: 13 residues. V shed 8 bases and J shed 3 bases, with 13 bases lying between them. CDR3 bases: TGTGCCAGTCGGGCAGGGTGGGACACTGAAGCTTTCTTT. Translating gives CASRAGWDTEAFF. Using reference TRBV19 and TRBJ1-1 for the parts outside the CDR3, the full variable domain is DGGITQSPKYLFRKEGQNVTLSCEQNLNHDAMYWYRQDPGQGLRLIYYSQIVNDFQKGDIAEGYSVSREKKESFPLTVTSAQKNPTAFYLCASRAGWDTEAFFGQGTRLTVV.

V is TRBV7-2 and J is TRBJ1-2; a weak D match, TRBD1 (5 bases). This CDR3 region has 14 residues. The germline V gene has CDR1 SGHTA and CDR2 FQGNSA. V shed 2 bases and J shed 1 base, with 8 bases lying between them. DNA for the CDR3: TGTGCCAGCAGCTTAAGCAGGGTTAACTATGGCTACACCTTC. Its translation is CASSLSRVNYGYTF.

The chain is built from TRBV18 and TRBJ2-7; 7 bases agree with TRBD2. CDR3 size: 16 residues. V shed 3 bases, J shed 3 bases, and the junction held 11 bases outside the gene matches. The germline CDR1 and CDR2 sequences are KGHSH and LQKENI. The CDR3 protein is CASSPEKPSGYYEQYF. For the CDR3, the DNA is TGTGCCAGCTCACCGGAGAAGCCTAGCGGCTACTACGAGCAGTACTTC.

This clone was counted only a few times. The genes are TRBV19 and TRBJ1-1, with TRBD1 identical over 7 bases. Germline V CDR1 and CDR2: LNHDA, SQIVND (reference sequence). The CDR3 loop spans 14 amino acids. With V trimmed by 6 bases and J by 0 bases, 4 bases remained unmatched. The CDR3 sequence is CASRMTGMNTEAFF. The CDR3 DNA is TGTGCCAGTAGGATGACAGGGATGAACACTGAAGCTTTCTTT.

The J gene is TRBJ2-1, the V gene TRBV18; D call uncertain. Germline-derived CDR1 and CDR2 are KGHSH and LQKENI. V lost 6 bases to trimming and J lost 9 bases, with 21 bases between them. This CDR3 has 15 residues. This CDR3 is CASSPMEQSLFEQFF. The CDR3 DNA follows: TGTGCCAGCTCGCCTATGGAACAGTCCCTTTTTGAGCAGTTCTTC.

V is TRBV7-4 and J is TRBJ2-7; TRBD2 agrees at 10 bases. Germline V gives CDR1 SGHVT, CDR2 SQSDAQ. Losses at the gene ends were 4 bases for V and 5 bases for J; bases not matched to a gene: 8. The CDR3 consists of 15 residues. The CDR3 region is CASSCRLAGDNEQYF. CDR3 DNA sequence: TGTGCCAGCAGCTGCCGACTAGCGGGTGACAACGAGCAGTACTTC.

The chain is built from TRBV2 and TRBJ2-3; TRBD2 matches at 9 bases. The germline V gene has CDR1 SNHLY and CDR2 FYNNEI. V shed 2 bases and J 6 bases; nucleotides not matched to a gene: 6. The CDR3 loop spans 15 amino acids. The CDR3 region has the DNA TGTGCCAGCAGTGAAACGGGACTAGCAGCTGATACGCAGTATTTT. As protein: CASSETGLAADTQYF.

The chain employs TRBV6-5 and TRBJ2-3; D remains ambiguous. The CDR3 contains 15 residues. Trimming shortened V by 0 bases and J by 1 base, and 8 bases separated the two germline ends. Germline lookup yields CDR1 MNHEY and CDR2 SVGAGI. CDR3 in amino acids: CASSYSNTGTDTQYF. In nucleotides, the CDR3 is TGTGCCAGCAGTTACTCGAATACGGGCACAGATACGCAGTATTTT.

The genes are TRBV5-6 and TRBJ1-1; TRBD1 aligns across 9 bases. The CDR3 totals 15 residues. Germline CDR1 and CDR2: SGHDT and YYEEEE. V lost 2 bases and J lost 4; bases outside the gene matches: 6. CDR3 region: CASSFPTGGVTEAFF. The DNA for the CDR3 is TGTGCCAGCAGCTTCCCGACAGGGGGGGTCACTGAAGCTTTCTTT.

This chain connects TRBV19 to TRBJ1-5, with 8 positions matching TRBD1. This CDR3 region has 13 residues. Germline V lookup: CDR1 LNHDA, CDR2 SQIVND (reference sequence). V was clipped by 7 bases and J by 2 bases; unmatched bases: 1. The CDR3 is CASTDRGNQPQHF. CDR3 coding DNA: TGTGCCAGTACGGACAGGGGCAATCAGCCCCAGCATTTT.

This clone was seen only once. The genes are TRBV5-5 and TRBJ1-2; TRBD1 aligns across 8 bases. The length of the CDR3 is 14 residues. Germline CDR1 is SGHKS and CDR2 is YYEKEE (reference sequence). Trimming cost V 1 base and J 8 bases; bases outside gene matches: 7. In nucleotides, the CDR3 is TGTGCCAGCAGCTTGAGGACAGGGAGAGGAGGCTACACCTTC. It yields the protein CASSLRTGRGGYTF. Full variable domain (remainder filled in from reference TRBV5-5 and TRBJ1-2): DAGVTQSPTHLIKTRGQQVTLRCSPISGHKSVSWYQQVLGQGPQFIFQYYEKEERGRGNFPDRFSARQFPNYSSELNVNALLLGDSALYLCASSLRTGRGGYTFGSGTRLTVV.

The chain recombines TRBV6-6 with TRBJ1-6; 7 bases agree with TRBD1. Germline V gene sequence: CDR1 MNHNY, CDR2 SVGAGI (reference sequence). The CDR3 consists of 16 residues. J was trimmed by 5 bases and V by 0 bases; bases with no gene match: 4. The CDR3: CASSYSNQGDNSPLHF. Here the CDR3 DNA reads TGTGCCAGCAGTTACTCGAATCAGGGGGATAATTCACCCCTCCACTTT.

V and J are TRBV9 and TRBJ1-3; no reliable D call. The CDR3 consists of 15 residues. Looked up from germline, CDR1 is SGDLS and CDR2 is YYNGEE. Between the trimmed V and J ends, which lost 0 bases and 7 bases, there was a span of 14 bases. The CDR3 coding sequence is TGTGCCAGCAGCGTAGCTGAAGGTCGGACTAACACCATATATTTT. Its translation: CASSVAEGRTNTIYF.

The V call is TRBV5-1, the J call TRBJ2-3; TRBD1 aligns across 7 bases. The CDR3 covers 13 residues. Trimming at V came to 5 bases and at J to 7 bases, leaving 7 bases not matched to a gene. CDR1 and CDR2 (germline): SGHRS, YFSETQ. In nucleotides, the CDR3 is TGCGCCAGCAGAAACACAGGGGAGAATACGCAGTATTTT. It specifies CASRNTGENTQYF.

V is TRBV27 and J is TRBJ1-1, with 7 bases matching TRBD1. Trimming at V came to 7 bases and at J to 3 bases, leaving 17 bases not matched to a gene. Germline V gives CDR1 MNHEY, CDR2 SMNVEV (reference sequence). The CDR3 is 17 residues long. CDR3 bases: TGTGCCAGCACCCGGACAGGACCAACTCTACGGGACACTGAAGCTTTCTTT. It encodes CASTRTGPTLRDTEAFF.

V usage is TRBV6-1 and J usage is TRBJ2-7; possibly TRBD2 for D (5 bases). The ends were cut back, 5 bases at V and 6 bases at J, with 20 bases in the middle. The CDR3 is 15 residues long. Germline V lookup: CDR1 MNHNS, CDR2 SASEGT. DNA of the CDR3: TGTGCCAGCAGTACACTTACGGGGTCTACGGGCGAGCAGTACTTC. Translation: CASSTLTGSTGEQYF.

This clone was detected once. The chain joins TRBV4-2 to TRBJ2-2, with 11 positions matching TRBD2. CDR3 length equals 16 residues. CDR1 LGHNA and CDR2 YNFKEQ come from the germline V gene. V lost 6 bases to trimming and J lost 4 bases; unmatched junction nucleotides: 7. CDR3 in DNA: TGTGCCAGCAGGCCGCTAGCGGGAGGCGGCACCGGGGAGCTGTTTTTT. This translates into CASRPLAGGGTGELFF.

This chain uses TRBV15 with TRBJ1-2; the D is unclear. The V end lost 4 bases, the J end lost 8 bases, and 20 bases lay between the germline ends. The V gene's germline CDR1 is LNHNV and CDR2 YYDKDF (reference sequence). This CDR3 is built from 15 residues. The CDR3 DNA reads TGTGCCACCAGCATACAGAAGAGAGGGCCTAGGGGCTACACCTTC. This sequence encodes CATSIQKRGPRGYTF.

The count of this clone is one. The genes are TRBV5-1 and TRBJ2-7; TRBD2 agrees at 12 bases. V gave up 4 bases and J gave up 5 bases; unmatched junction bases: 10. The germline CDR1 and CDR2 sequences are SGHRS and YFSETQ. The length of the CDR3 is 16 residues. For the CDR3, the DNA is TGCGCCAGCAGCCCCCTGACTAGCGGGAGAATCCACGAGCAGTACTTC. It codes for CASSPLTSGRIHEQYF.

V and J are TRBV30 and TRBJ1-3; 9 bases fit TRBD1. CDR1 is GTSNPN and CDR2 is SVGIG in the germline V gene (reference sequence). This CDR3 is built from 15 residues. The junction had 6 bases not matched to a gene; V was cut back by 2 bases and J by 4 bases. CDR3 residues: CAWSQGTGNGNTIYF. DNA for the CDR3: TGTGCCTGGAGTCAAGGGACAGGGAACGGAAACACCATATATTTT. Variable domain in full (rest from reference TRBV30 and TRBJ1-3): SQTIHQWPATLVQPVGSPLSLECTVEGTSNPNLYWYRQAAGRGLQLLFYSVGIGQISSEVPQNLSASRPQDRQFILSSKKLLLSDSGFYLCAWSQGTGNGNTIYFGEGSWLTVV.

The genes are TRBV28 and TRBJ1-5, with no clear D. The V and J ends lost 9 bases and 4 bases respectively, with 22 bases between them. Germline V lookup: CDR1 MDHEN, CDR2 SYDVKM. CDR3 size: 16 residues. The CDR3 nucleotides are TGTGCCAGTCTAGCCCCCGGGGTCGCCGGAAATCAGCCCCAGCATTTT. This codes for CASLAPGVAGNQPQHF.

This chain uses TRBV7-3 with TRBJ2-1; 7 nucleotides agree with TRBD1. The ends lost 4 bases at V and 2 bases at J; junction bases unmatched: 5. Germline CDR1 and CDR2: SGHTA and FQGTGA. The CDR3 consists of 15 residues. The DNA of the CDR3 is TGTGCCAGCAGCTCCTTCGGGACAGCCTACAATGAGCAGTTCTTC. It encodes CASSSFGTAYNEQFF.

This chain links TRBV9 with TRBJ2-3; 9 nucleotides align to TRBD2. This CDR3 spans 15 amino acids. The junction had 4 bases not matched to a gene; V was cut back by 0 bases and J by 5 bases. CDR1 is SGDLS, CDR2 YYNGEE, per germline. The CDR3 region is CASSVGGGGGDTQYF. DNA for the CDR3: TGTGCCAGCAGCGTAGGGGGCGGGGGGGGAGATACGCAGTATTTT.

This CDR3 is CASSNKREEEQFF. In nucleotides, the CDR3 is TGTGCCAGCTCAAATAAGCGGGAGGAGGAGCAGTTCTTC. The J gene is TRBJ2-1, the V gene TRBV18; 9 nucleotides agree with TRBD2. This CDR3 is built from 13 residues. Germline V gene sequence: CDR1 KGHSH, CDR2 LQKENI. V trimming: 5 bases; J trimming: 10 bases; junction bases outside the gene matches: 6.

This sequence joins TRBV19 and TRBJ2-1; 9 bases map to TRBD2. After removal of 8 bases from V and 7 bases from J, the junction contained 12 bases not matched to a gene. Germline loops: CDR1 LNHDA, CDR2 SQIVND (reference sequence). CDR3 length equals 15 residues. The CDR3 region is CASGQRGASFNEQFF. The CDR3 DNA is TGTGCCAGTGGGCAGCGGGGGGCTTCCTTTAATGAGCAGTTCTTC.